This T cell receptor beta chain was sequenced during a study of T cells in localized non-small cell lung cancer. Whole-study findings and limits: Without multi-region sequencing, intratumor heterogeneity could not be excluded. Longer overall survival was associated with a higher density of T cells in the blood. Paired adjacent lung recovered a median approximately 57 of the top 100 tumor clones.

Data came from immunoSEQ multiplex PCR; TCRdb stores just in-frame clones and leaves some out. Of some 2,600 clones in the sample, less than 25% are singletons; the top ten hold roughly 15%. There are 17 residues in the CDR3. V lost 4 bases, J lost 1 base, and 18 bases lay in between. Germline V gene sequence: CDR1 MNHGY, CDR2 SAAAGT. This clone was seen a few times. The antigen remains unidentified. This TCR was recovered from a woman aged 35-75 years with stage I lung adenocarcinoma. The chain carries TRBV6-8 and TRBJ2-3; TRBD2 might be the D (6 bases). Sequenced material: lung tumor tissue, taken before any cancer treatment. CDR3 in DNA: TGTGCCAGCAGTTCCCCCAGTGCGGGGTGGGGCACAGATACGCAGTATTTT. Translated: CASSSPSAGWGTDTQYF.